The 6 T cell receptor beta chains reported below all come from one sample, sequenced in a study of T-cell memory formation after mild COVID-19. TCRdb reanalysed the 5' RACE reads using MiXCR and keeps one entry per CDR3 protein. The repertoire holds 190,000 or so distinct CDR3 sequences, about a fifth seen once, with about 21% in the top ten. The sequenced sample was PBMCs or a T cell subset sorted from them (not recorded which). The receptors here all came from an adult woman who had mild COVID-19 (a few samples of this study predate the infection). Cell type and time point are not known.

This clonotype was detected only a few times. J is TRBJ1-2 and V is TRBV25-1; the D is unclear. This CDR3 spans 13 amino acids. CDR1 is MGHDK, CDR2 SYGVNS, per germline. V was cut by 1 base and J by 4 bases, with 7 bases left in between. The CDR3 is CASSESVGYGYTF. The CDR3 bases are TGTGCCAGCAGTGAATCAGTTGGCTATGGCTACACCTTC.

This clonotype was recorded a few times. The rearrangement links TRBV4-2 to TRBJ1-2, with D unclear. The CDR3 loop spans 13 amino acids. The germline V gene encodes CDR1 LGHNA and CDR2 YNFKEQ. Trimming left V 1 base short and J 4 bases short, with 7 bases between. The CDR3 bases are TGTGCCAGCAGCCAAGGTTCAGCCTATGGCTACACCTTC. Its protein is CASSQGSAYGYTF.

The genes are TRBV7-8 and TRBJ1-1, with no clear D. This CDR3 contains 14 residues. Germline CDR1 is SGHVS and CDR2 is FQNEAQ. Trimming removed 2 bases at V and 0 bases at J, with 7 bases between. For the CDR3, the DNA is TGTGCCAGCAGCTTATTTGGAGTGAACACTGAAGCTTTCTTT. This translates into CASSLFGVNTEAFF.

The J gene is TRBJ2-1, the V gene TRBV7-9, with TRBD2 matching 11 bases. After removal of 4 bases from V and 8 bases from J, the junction contained 7 bases not matched to a gene. The CDR3 sequence is 15 residues long. Germline V gene data show CDR1 as SEHNR and CDR2 as FQNEAQ (reference sequence). In nucleotides, the CDR3 is TGTGCCAGCAGCTCCACTAGCGGGAGACCATATGAGCAGTTCTTC. It codes for CASSSTSGRPYEQFF.

V and J are TRBV12-3 or TRBV12-4 and TRBJ2-2, with 11 bases lining up with TRBD2. The CDR3 contains 17 residues. V shed 6 bases and J 3 bases; nucleotides not matched to a gene: 9. CDR3 loop: CASSSSQLAGDTGELFF. In nucleotides, the CDR3 is TGTGCCAGCAGCTCGTCCCAACTAGCGGGAGACACCGGGGAGCTGTTTTTT.

The chain employs TRBV29-1 and TRBJ2-1; TRBD2 aligns across 9 bases. This CDR3 comprises 17 residues. The junction had 11 bases not matched to a gene; V was cut back by 2 bases and J by 3 bases. Germline-derived CDR1 and CDR2 are SQVTM and ANQGSEA. CDR3 amino acids: CSVEPQRGRAIYNEQFF. The CDR3 nucleotides read TGCAGCGTTGAACCCCAGCGCGGGAGGGCCATCTACAATGAGCAGTTCTTC.